The clone carrying this TCR beta chain was observed a handful of times. Its antigen is not known. The data were taken from a study of blood T cells in healthy people across ages. Study findings and constraints: The study found more naive CD4+ cells and higher diversity in long-lived than aged donors.

With a J-beta primer mix and a sample-barcoded 5' primer, a second PCR ran about 6 to 11 cycles. TCRdb redid the calling of the 5' RACE reads with MiXCR, one entry per CDR3 protein. The sample lists around 990,000 distinct CDR3 sequences, roughly two fifths seen once, with approximately 14% in the top ten. V shed 4 bases and J 3 bases; nucleotides not matched to a gene: 6. The CDR3 runs 15 residues. Germline-derived CDR1 and CDR2 are SEHNR and FQNEAQ (reference sequence). Input material: blood. The rearrangement links TRBV7-9 to TRBJ2-7; 10 nucleotides agree with TRBD1. The receptor was derived from a man younger than 35 in good health. CDR3 region: CASSSTGQGLYEQYF. The CDR3 bases are TGTGCCAGCAGCTCTACGGGACAGGGGCTCTACGAGCAGTACTTC.